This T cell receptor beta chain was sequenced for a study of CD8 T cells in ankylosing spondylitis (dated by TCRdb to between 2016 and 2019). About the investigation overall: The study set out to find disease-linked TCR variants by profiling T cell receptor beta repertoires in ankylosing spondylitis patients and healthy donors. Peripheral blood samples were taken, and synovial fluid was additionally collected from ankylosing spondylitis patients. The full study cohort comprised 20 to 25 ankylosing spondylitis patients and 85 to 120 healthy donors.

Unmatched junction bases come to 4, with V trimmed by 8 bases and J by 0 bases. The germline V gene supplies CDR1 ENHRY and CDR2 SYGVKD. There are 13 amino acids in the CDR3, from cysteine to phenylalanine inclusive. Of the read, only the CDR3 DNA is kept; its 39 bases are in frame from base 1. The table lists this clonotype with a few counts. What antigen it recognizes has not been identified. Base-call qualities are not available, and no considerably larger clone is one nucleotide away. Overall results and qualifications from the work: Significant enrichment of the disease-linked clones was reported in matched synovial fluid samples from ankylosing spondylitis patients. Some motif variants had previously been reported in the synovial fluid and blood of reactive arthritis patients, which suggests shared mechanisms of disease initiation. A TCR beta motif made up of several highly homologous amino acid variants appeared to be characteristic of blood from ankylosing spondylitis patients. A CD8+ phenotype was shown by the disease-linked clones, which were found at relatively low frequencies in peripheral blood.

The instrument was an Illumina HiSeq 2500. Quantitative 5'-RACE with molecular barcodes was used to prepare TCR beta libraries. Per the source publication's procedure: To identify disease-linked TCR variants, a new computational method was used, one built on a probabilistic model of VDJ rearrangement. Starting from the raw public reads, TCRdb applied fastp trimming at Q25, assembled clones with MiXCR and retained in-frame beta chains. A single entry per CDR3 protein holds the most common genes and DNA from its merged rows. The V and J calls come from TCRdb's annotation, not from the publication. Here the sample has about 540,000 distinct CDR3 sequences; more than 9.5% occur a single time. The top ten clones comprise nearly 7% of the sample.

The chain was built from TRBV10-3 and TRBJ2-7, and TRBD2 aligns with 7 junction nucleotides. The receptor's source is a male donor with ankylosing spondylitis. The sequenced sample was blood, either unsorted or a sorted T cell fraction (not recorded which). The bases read TGTGCCATCCGGGGGGACCCCTCCTACGAGCAGTACTTC. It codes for CAIRGDPSYEQYF.